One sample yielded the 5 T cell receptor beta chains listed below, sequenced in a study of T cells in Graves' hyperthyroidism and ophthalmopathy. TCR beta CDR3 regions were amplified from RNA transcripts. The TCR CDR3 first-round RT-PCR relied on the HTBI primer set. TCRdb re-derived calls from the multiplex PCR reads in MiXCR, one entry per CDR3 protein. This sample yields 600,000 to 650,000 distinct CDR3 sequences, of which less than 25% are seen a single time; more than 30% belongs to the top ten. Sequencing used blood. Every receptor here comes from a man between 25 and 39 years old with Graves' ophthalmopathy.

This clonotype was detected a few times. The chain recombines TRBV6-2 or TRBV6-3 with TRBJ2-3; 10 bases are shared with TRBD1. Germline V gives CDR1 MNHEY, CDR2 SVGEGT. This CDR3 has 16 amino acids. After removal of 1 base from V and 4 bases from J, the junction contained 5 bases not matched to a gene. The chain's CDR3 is CASSYFPGQGPDTQYF. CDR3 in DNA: TGTGCCAGCAGTTACTTTCCGGGACAGGGGCCAGATACGCAGTATTTT.

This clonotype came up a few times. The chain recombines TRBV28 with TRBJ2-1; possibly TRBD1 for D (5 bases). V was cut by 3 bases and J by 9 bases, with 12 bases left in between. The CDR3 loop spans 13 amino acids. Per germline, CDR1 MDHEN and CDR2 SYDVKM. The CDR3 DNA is TGTGCCAGCAGTTTCCCAGGGTTGAGTGAGCAGTTCTTC. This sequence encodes CASSFPGLSEQFF. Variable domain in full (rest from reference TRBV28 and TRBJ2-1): DVKVTQSSRYLVKRTGEKVFLECVQDMDHENMFWYRQDPGLGLRLIYFSYDVKMKEKGDIPEGYSVSREKKERFSLILESASTNQTSMYLCASSFPGLSEQFFGPGTRLTVL.

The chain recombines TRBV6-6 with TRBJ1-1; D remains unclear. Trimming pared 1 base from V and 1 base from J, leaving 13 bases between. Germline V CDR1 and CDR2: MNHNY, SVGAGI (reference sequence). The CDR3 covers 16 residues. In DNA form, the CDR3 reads TGTGCCAGCAGTTACTTGGGGTTCGCGTCGAACACTGAAGCTTTCTTT. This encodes CASSYLGFASNTEAFF.

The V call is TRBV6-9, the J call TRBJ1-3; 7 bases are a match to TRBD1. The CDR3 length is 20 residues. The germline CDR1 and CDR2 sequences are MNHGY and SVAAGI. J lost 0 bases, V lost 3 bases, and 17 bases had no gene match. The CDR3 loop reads CASSYLGQGVDHVSGNTIYF. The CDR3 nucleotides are TGTGCCAGCAGTTACTTAGGGCAGGGGGTGGATCACGTCTCTGGAAACACCATATATTTT.

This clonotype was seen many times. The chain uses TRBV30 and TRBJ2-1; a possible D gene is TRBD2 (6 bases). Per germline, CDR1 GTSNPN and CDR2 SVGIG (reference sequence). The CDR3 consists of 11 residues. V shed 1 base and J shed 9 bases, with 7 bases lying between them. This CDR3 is CAWSAGVEQFF. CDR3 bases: TGTGCCTGGAGTGCGGGAGTTGAGCAGTTCTTC. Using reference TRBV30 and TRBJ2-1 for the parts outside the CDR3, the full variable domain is SQTIHQWPATLVQPVGSPLSLECTVEGTSNPNLYWYRQAAGRGLQLLFYSVGIGQISSEVPQNLSASRPQDRQFILSSKKLLLSDSGFYLCAWSAGVEQFFGPGTRLTVL.